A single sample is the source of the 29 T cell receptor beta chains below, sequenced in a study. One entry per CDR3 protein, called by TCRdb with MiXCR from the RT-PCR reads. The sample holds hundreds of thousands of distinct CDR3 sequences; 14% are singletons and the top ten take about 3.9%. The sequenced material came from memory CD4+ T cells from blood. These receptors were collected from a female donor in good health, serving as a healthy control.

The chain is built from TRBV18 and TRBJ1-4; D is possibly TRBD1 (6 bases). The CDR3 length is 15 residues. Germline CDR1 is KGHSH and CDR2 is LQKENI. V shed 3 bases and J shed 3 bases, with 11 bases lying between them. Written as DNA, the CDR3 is TGTGCCAGCTCACCCCGAGGGGGTTCTAATGAAAAACTGTTTTTT. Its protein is CASSPRGGSNEKLFF.

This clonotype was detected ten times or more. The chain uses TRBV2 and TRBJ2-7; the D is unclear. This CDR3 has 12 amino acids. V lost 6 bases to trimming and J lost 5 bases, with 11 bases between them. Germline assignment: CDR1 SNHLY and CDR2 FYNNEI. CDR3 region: CASSYQVDEQYF. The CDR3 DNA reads TGTGCCAGCAGCTATCAGGTCGACGAGCAGTACTTC.

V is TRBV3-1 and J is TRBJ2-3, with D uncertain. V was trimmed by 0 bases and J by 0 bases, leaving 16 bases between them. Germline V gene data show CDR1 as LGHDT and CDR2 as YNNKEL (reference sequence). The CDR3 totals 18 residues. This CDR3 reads CASSQERNDIPSTDTQYF. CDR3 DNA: TGTGCCAGCAGCCAAGAAAGAAACGACATACCTAGCACAGATACGCAGTATTTT.

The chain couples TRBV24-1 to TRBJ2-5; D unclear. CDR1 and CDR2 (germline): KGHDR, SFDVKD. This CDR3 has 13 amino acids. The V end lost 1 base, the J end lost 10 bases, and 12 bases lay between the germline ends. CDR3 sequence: CATSDFDRINQYF. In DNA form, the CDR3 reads TGTGCCACCAGTGATTTCGACCGAATTAACCAGTACTTC.

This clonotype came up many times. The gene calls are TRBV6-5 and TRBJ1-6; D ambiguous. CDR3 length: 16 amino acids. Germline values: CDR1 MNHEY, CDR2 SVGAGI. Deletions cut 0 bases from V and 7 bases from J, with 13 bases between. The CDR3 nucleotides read TGTGCCAGCAGTTACTCGATGTTAAGAGCCAATTCACCCCTCCACTTT. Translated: CASSYSMLRANSPLHF.

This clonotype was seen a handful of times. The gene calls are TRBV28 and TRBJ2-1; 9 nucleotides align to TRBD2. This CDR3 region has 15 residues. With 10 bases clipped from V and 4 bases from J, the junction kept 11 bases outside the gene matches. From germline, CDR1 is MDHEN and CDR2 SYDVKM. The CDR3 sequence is CATNGLALIYNEQFF. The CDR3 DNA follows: TGTGCCACCAACGGACTAGCGCTAATTTACAATGAGCAGTTCTTC.

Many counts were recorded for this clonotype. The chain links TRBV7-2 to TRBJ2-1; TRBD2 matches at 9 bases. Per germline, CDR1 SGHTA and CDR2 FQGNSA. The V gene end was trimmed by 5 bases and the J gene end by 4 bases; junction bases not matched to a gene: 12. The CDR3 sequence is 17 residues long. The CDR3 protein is CASSPHGSSGGYNEQFF. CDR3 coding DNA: TGTGCCAGCAGCCCTCACGGAAGTAGCGGGGGTTACAATGAGCAGTTCTTC.

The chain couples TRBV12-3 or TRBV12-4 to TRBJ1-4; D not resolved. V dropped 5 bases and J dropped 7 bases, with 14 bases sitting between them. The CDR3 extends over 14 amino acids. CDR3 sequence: CASSLAEAGEKLFF. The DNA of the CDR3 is TGTGCCAGCAGTCTGGCCGAGGCCGGTGAAAAACTGTTTTTT.

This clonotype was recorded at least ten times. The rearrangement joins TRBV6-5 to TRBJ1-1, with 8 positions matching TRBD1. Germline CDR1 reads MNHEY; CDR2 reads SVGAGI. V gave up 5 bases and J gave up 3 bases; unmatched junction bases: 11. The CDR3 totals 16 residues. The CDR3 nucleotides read TGTGCCAGCAGTCGAATCCACGGACAGGGCTACACTGAAGCTTTCTTT. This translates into CASSRIHGQGYTEAFF.

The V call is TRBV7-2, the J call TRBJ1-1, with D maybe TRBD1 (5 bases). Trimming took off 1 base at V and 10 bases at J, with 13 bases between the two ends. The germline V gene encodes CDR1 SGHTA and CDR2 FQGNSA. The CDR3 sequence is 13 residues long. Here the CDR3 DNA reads TGTGCCAGCAGCTTAGAGGAGGGAAGGGGAGCTTTCTTT. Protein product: CASSLEEGRGAFF.

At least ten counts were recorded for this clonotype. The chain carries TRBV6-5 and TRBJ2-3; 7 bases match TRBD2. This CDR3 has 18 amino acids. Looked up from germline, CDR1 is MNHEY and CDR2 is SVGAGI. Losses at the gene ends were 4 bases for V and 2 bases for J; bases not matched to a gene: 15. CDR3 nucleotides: TGTGCCAGCAGTTCCATGGGAGGGTTAGTCGGCGCCACAGATACGCAGTATTTT. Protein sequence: CASSSMGGLVGATDTQYF.

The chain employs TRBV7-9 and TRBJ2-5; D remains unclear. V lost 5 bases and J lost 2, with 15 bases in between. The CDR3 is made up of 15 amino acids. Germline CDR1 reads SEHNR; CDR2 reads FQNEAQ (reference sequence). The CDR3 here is CASSPRLRRQETQYF. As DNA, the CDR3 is TGTGCCAGCAGCCCACGCCTCCGGAGACAAGAGACCCAGTACTTC. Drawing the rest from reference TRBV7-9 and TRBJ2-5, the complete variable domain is DTGVSQNPRHKITKRGQNVTFRCDPISEHNRLYWYRQTLGQGPEFLTYFQNEAQLEKSRLLSDRFSAERPKGSFSTLEIQRTEQGDSAMYLCASSPRLRRQETQYFGPGTRLLVL.

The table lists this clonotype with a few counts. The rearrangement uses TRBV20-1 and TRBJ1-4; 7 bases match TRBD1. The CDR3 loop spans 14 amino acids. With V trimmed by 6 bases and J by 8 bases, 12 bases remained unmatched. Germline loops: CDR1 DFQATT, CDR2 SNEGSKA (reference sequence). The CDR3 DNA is TGCAGTGCCACTCAGGGGGTGGAGGGGGAAAAACTGTTTTTT. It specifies CSATQGVEGEKLFF.

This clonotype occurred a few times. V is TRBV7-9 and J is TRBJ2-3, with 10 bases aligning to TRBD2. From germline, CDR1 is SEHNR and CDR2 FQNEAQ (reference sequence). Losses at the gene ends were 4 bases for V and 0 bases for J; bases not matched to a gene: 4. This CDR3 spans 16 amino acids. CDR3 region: CASSSGLATSTDTQYF. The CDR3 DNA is TGTGCCAGCAGCTCGGGACTAGCGACTAGCACAGATACGCAGTATTTT.

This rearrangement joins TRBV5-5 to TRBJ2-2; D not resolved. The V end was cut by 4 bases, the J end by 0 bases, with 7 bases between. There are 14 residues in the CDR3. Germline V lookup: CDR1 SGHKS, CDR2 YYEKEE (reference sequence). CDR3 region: CASSQTTNTGELFF. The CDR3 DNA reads TGTGCCAGCAGCCAGACAACGAACACCGGGGAGCTGTTTTTT.

CDR3 in amino acids: CSVEEVPGGVSYNEQFF. For the CDR3, the DNA is TGCAGCGTTGAAGAGGTCCCGGGAGGGGTGTCCTACAATGAGCAGTTCTTC. The chain recombines TRBV29-1 with TRBJ2-1, with 8 bases lining up with TRBD2. Germline V lookup: CDR1 SQVTM, CDR2 ANQGSEA. The J segment lost 1 base and the V segment lost 0 bases, leaving 8 bases of the junction unmatched. The CDR3 is made up of 17 amino acids.

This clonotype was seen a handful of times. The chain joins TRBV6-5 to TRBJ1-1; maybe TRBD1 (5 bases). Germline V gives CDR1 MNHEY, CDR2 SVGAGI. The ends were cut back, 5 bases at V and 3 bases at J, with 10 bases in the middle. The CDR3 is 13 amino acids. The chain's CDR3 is CASSKQEDTEAFF. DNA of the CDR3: TGTGCCAGCAGTAAACAGGAGGACACTGAAGCTTTCTTT.

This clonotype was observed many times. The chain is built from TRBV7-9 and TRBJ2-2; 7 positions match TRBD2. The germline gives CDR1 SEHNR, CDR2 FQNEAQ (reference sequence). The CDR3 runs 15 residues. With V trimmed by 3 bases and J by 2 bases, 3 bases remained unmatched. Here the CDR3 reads CASSLGTTNTGELFF. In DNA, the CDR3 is TGTGCCAGCAGCTTGGGGACTACTAACACCGGGGAGCTGTTTTTT. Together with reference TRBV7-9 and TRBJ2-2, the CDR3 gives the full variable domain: DTGVSQNPRHKITKRGQNVTFRCDPISEHNRLYWYRQTLGQGPEFLTYFQNEAQLEKSRLLSDRFSAERPKGSFSTLEIQRTEQGDSAMYLCASSLGTTNTGELFFGEGSRLTVL.

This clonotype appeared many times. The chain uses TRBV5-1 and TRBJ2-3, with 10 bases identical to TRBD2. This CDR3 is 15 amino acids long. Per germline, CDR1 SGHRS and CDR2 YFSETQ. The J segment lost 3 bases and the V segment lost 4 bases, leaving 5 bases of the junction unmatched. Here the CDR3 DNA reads TGCGCCAGCAGCCTATCGACTAGCGGGACAGATACGCAGTATTTT. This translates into CASSLSTSGTDTQYF.

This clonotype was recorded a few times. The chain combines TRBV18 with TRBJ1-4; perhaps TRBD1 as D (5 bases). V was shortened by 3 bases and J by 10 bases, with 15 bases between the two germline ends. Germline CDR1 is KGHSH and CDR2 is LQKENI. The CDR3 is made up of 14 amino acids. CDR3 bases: TGTGCCAGCTCACCCGATCTACAGGACGCAAAACTGTTTTTT. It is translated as CASSPDLQDAKLFF.

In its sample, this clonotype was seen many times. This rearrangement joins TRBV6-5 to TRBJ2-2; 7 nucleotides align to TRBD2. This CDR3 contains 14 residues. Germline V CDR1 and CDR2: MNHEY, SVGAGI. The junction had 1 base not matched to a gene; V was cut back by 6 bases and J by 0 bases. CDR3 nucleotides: TGTGCCAGCAGACTAGCGTCGAACACCGGGGAGCTGTTTTTT. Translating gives CASRLASNTGELFF.

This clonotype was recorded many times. The CDR3 nucleotides are TGCGCCAGCAGCTTCAACAGGGAATCACCCCTCCACTTT. It is translated as CASSFNRESPLHF. The chain uses TRBV5-1 and TRBJ1-6; D may be TRBD1 (6 bases). The germline V gene encodes CDR1 SGHRS and CDR2 YFSETQ. V lost 2 bases, J lost 10 bases, and 10 bases lay in between. The CDR3 sequence is 13 residues long.

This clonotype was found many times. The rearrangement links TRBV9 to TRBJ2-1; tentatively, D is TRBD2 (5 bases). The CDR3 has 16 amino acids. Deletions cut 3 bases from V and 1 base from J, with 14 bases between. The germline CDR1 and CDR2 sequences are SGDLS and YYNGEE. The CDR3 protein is CASSASTPGSYNEQFF. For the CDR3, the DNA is TGTGCCAGCAGCGCCAGTACCCCGGGGTCCTACAATGAGCAGTTCTTC. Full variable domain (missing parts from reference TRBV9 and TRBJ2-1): DSGVTQTPKHLITATGQRVTLRCSPRSGDLSVYWYQQSLDQGLQFLIQYYNGEERAKGNILERFSAQQFPDLHSELNLSSLELGDSALYFCASSASTPGSYNEQFFGPGTRLTVL.

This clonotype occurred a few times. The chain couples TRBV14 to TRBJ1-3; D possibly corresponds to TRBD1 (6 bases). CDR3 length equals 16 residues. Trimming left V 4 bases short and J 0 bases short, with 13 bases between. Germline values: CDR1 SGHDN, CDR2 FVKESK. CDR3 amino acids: CASSRQDGNSGNTIYF. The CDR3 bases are TGTGCCAGCAGCCGACAGGACGGGAACTCTGGAAACACCATATATTTT. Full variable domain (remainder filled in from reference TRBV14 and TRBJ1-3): EAGVTQFPSHSVIEKGQTVTLRCDPISGHDNLYWYRRVMGKEIKFLLHFVKESKQDESGMPNNRFLAERTGGTYSTLKVQPAELEDSGVYFCASSRQDGNSGNTIYFGEGSWLTVV.

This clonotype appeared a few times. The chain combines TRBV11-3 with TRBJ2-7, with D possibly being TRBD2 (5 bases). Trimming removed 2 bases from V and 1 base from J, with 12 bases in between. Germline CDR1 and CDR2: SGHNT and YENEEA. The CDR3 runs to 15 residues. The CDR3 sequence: CASSLNGEMSYEQYF. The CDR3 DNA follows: TGTGCCAGCAGCTTAAATGGGGAGATGTCCTACGAGCAGTACTTC.

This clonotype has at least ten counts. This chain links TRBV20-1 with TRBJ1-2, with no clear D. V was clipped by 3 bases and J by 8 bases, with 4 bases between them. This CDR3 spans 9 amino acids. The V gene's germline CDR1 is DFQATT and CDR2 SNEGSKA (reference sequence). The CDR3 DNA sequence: TGCAGTGCTAGTCTAGGCTACACCTTC. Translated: CSASLGYTF.

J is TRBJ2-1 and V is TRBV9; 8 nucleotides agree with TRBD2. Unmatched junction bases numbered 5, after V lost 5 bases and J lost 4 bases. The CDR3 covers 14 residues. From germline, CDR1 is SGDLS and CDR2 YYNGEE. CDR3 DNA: TGTGCCAGCAGGCGGGGGGCTGATTACAATGAGCAGTTCTTC. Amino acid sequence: CASRRGADYNEQFF.

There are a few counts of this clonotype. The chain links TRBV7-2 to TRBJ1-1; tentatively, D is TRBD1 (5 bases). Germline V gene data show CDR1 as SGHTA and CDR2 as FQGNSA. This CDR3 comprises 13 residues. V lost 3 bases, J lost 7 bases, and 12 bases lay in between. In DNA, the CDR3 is TGTGCCAGCAGCTTGTACCGGGACGGTGAAGCTTTCTTT. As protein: CASSLYRDGEAFF.

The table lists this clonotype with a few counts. CDR3 loop: CASSLSGPTYEQYF. The CDR3 DNA reads TGTGCCAGCAGCCTCTCGGGACCTACCTACGAGCAGTACTTC. This chain uses TRBV11-2 with TRBJ2-7; either TRBD1 or TRBD2 may supply D (5 bases each). Germline V gives CDR1 SGHAT, CDR2 FQNNGV. The V end was cut by 5 bases, the J end by 2 bases, with 13 bases between. The CDR3 spans 14 residues.